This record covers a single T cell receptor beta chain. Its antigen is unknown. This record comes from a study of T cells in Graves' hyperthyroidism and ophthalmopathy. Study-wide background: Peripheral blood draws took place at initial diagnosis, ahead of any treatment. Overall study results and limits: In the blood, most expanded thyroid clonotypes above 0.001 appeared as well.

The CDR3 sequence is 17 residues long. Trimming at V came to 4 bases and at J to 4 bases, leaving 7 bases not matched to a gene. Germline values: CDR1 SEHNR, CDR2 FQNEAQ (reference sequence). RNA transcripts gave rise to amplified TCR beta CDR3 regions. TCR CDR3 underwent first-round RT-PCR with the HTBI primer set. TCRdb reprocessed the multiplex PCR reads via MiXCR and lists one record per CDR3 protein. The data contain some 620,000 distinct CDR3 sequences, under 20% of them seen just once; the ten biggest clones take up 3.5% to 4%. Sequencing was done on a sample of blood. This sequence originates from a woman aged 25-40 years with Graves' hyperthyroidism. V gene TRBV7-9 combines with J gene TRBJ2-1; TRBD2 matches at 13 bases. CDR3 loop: CASSSYGTSGKYNEQFF. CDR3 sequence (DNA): TGTGCCAGCAGCTCATACGGGACTAGCGGGAAGTACAATGAGCAGTTCTTC.